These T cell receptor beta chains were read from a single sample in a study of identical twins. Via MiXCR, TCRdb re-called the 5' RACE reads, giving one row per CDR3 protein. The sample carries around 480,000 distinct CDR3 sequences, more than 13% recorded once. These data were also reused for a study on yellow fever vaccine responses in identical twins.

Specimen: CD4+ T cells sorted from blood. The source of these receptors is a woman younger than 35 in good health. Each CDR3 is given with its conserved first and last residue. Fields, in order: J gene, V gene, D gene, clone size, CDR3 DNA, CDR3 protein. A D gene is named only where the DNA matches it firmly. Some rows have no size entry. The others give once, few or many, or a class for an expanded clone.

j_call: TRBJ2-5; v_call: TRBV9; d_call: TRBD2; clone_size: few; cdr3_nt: TGTGCCAGCAGCGCTGGCGGACTAGCGGTTCAAGAGACCCAGTACTTC; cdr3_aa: CASSAGGLAVQETQYF
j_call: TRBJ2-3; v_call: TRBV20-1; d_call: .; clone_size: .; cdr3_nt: TGCAGTGCCAGCCAGCTAGTTTCGAGCACAGATACGCAGTATTTT; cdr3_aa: CSASQLVSSTDTQYF
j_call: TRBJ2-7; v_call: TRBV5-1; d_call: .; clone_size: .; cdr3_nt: TGCGCCAGCAGCGGGGGACTTAGGGTTAACGAGCAGTACTTC; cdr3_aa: CASSGGLRVNEQYF
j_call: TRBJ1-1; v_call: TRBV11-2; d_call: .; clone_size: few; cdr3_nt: TGTGCCAGCATCCAAAGGGTGGGGAACACTGAAGCTTTCTTT; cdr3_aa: CASIQRVGNTEAFF
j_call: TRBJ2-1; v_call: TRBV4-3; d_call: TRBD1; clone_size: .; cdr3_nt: TGCGCCAGCAGCCGGACCAGGACAGGCGTTATAATCAATGAGCAGTTCTTC; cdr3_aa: CASSRTRTGVIINEQFF
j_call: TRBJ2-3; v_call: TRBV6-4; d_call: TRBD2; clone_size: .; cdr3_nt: TGTGCCAGCAGTGACCCCGTCCTAGCGGGGGGTCTCAAGGACGGCACAGATACGCAGTATTTT; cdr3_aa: CASSDPVLAGGLKDGTDTQYF
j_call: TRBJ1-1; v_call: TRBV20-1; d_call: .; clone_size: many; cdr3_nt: TGCAGTGCCATACAAGGGTGGAACACTGAAGCTTTCTTT; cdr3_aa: CSAIQGWNTEAFF
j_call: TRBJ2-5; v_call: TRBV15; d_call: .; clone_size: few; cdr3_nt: TGTGCCACCAGCAGAGTTCCGGGAGTGCAAGAGACCCAGTACTTC; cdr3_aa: CATSRVPGVQETQYF
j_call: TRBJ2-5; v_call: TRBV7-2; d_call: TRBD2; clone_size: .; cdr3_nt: TGTGCCAGCAGCTCCACCCGGGGGGGGCGGGAGACCCAGTACTTC; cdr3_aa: CASSSTRGGRETQYF
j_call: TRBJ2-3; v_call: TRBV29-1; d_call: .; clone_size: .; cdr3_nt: TGCAGCGTTGAGGGGCGCTTCACAGATACGCAGTATTTT; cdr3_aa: CSVEGRFTDTQYF
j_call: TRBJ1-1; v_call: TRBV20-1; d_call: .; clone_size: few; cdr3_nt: TGCAGTGCTAGACACACTGAAGCTTTCTTT; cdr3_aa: CSARHTEAFF
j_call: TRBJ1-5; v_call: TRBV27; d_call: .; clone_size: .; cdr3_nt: TGTGCCAGCAGTTTATCGCTGGCTAATCAGCCCCAGCATTTT; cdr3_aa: CASSLSLANQPQHF
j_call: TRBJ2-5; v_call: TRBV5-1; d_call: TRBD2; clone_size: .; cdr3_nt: TGCGCCAGCAGCTTTCTAGCGGAGATCCAAGAGACCCAGTACTTC; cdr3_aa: CASSFLAEIQETQYF
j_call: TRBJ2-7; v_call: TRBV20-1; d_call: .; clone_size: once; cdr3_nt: TGCAGTGCTAGAGATCCCAAAGGGGGCTACGAGCAGTACTTC; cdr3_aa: CSARDPKGGYEQYF
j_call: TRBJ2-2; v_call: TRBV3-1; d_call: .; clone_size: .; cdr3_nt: TGTGCCAGCAGCCAAGAGTCAGGAGTTACCGGGGAGCTGTTTTTT; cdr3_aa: CASSQESGVTGELFF